A selection of T cell receptor beta chains follows, all from one sample in a study of cytomegalovirus exposure and HLA in healthy donors. The method was immunoSEQ multiplex PCR; TCRdb's version includes in-frame clones alone and lacks a portion of them. The sample shows about 120,000 clones, less than 80% of them seen only once. Specimen: PBMCs. The receptors originated from a woman aged 40 to 50 in good health and CMV-seropositive. Each CDR3 is given with its conserved first and last residue. D genes are given only for firm matches. Not all rows give a size; the values are once, few, many and, for expanded clones, a class.

j_call clone_size v_call d_call cdr3_aa cdr3_nt
TRBJ2-3 - TRBV9 TRBD2 CASSVASSSGGYSDTQYF TGTGCCAGCAGCGTAGCTTCCTCTAGCGGGGGGTATTCAGATACGCAGTATTTT
TRBJ1-1 - TRBV10-3 TRBD1 CAIGRDRGRNTEAFF TGTGCCATCGGTAGGGACAGGGGGCGGAACACTGAAGCTTTCTTT
TRBJ1-1 few TRBV2 TRBD1 CASSYPTGMNTEAFF TGTGCCAGCAGTTACCCGACAGGGATGAACACTGAAGCTTTCTTT
TRBJ1-4 - TRBV30 - CAWSQGPWTVTTNEKLFF TGTGCCTGGAGCCAGGGGCCGTGGACTGTCACAACTAATGAAAAACTGTTTTTT
TRBJ1-3 few TRBV19 TRBD1 CASSTSDRGVGNTIYF TGTGCCAGTAGTACCTCGGACAGGGGAGTTGGAAACACCATATATTTT
TRBJ1-2 - TRBV6-5 - CASSLPGGYGYTF TGTGCCAGCAGTCTGCCGGGGGGCTATGGCTACACCTTC
TRBJ2-7 - TRBV29-1 TRBD2 CSVVASGPTYEQYF TGCAGCGTTGTGGCTAGCGGACCCACCTACGAGCAGTACTTC
TRBJ1-2 - TRBV6-4 - CASSDSKGLNYGYTF TGTGCCAGCAGTGACTCGAAGGGGTTAAACTATGGCTACACCTTC
TRBJ1-1 - TRBV5-1 - CASSLLGPGEESTEAFF TGCGCCAGCAGCTTATTAGGTCCGGGAGAGGAGTCAACTGAAGCTTTCTTT
TRBJ2-1 - TRBV27 TRBD2 CASSPRAGGYEQFF TGTGCCAGCAGCCCGAGGGCGGGAGGTTATGAGCAGTTCTTC
TRBJ2-3 few TRBV2 - CASSVGGSTDTQYF TGTGCCAGCAGTGTCGGGGGAAGCACAGATACGCAGTATTTT
TRBJ1-5 - TRBV7-3 - CASSLTSTGPQHF TGTGCCAGCAGCCTAACCTCGACGGGGCCCCAGCATTTT
TRBJ1-2 once TRBV5-5 - CASSLMSTYGYTF TGTGCCAGCAGCTTGATGTCTACTTATGGCTACACCTTC
TRBJ2-7 - TRBV7-9 - CSSSLEDFYPDERYF TGTTCCAGCAGCTTAGAGGACTTCTATCCCGACGAGCGGTACTTC
TRBJ2-1 - TRBV18 - CASSPHTRGEYYNEQFF TGTGCCAGCTCACCTCACACTCGCGGAGAATACTACAATGAGCAGTTCTTC
TRBJ1-1 - TRBV19 - CASSTAGASTEAFF TGTGCCAGTAGTACGGCAGGGGCGTCGACTGAAGCTTTCTTT
TRBJ2-3 - TRBV14 TRBD2 CASSPIAGSTDTQYF TGTGCCAGCAGCCCCATAGCGGGGAGCACAGATACGCAGTATTTT
TRBJ2-5 few TRBV7-9 TRBD2 CASSWTSSQYF TGTGCCAGCAGCTGGACTAGTTCCCAGTACTTC
TRBJ1-2 few TRBV6-1 TRBD1 CASSVYLGGGYTF TGTGCCAGCAGTGTGTATTTAGGGGGCGGCTACACCTTC
TRBJ1-2 - TRBV5-1 - CASSLGYDSNYGYTF TGCGCCAGCAGCTTGGGCTATGACAGCAACTATGGCTACACCTTC
TRBJ1-3 - TRBV4-3 - CASSQQGSGNTIYF TGCGCCAGCAGCCAACAGGGGTCTGGAAACACCATATATTTT
TRBJ2-4 - TRBV4-3 - CASSLLQGGKNIQYF TGCGCCAGCAGCCTCCTACAGGGTGGCAAAAACATTCAGTACTTC
TRBJ2-1 - TRBV2 TRBD2 CASSEPAGIDNEQFF TGTGCCAGCAGTGAACCAGCGGGAATTGACAATGAGCAGTTCTTC
TRBJ2-5 few TRBV2 TRBD2 CASSELAGGRETQYF TGTGCCAGCAGTGAATTAGCGGGGGGGCGAGAGACCCAGTACTTC
TRBJ1-4 - TRBV4-1 TRBD1 CASSRGQATNEKLFF TGCGCCAGCAGCCGGGGACAGGCAACTAATGAAAAACTGTTTTTT
TRBJ1-6 - TRBV7-2 - CASSLGSQVDSPLHF TGTGCCAGCAGCTTAGGAAGTCAGGTTGATTCACCCCTCCACTTT
TRBJ2-1 few TRBV6-1 - CASSHRVGGGNEQFF TGTGCCAGCAGTCACCGCGTCGGGGGTGGCAATGAGCAGTTCTTC
TRBJ1-2 - TRBV13 - CASSLGVNRIYYGYTF TGTGCCAGCAGCTTAGGCGTGAACAGAATCTACTATGGCTACACCTTC
TRBJ2-5 - TRBV9 TRBD2 CASSVGGRAGETQYF TGTGCCAGCAGCGTAGGCGGGAGGGCCGGAGAGACCCAGTACTTC
TRBJ2-3 - TRBV4-1 - CASSQDRSSDPSTDTQYF TGCGCCAGCAGCCAAGATCGCTCTAGCGATCCTAGCACAGATACGCAGTATTTT
TRBJ2-1 - TRBV30 - CAWRGNGEYNEQFF TGTGCCTGGAGGGGGAACGGGGAATACAATGAGCAGTTCTTC
TRBJ1-1 - TRBV5-4 - CASSWRGGTEAFF TGTGCCAGCAGCTGGCGGGGAGGCACTGAAGCTTTCTTT
TRBJ1-2 - TRBV6-5 TRBD1 CASSPDRGLQYGYTF TGTGCCAGCAGCCCCGACAGGGGGCTACAGTATGGCTACACCTTC
TRBJ2-4 once TRBV9 - CASSPGEGDIQYF TGTGCCAGCAGCCCCGGGGAGGGGGACATTCAGTACTTC
TRBJ2-5 - TRBV4-1 - CASSQTGPKETQYF TGCGCCAGCAGCCAGACTGGCCCTAAGGAGACCCAGTACTTC
TRBJ2-2 - TRBV5-6 - CASIGHGANTGELFF TGTGCCAGCATTGGGCACGGCGCGAACACCGGGGAGCTGTTTTTT
TRBJ2-3 - TRBV29-1 TRBD1 CSVGTGGADTQYF TGCAGCGTTGGTACAGGGGGCGCGGATACGCAGTATTTT
TRBJ1-1 once TRBV30 TRBD1 CAWRDRGLLTSEAFF TGTGCCTGGAGGGACAGGGGGCTACTAACCTCTGAAGCTTTCTTT
TRBJ1-6 - TRBV4-1 - CASSQEQGYSPLHF TGCGCCAGCAGCCAAGAGCAGGGGTATTCACCCCTCCACTTT
TRBJ2-3 once TRBV27 - CASSLTWGVRGTDTQYF TGTGCCAGCAGTCTTACATGGGGGGTAAGAGGCACAGATACGCAGTATTTT
TRBJ1-2 few TRBV27 - CASSLIGGPNYGYTF TGTGCCAGCAGTTTAATCGGGGGACCAAACTATGGCTACACCTTC
TRBJ2-1 few TRBV18 - CASSSSQGEQFF TGTGCCAGCTCGTCGTCCCAGGGTGAGCAGTTCTTC
TRBJ1-2 - TRBV11-1 TRBD1 CASSSTGGRGYTF TGTGCCAGCAGCTCGACAGGGGGAAGGGGCTACACCTTC
TRBJ2-1 - TRBV15 - CATSRVDGEQFF TGTGCCACCAGCAGAGTAGATGGTGAGCAGTTCTTC
TRBJ2-2 few TRBV19 TRBD2 CASSIEAGSNTGELFF TGTGCCAGTAGTATAGAAGCGGGATCGAACACCGGGGAGCTGTTTTTT
TRBJ1-3 - TRBV13 - CASSSSGGYGRGLGNTIYF TGTGCCAGCAGCTCCTCCGGGGGGTATGGTCGGGGGCTCGGAAACACCATATATTTT
TRBJ1-2 once TRBV21-1 - CASSLGVTSADYGYTF TGTGCCAGCAGTTTAGGGGTGACGTCAGCAGACTATGGCTACACCTTC
TRBJ2-3 - TRBV4-2 - CASSQDWANRGAGDTQYF TGTGCCAGCAGCCAAGATTGGGCCAACCGGGGGGCAGGAGATACGCAGTATTTT
TRBJ1-1 - TRBV5-1 TRBD1 CASSLAGTGGFTEAFF TGCGCCAGCAGCTTAGCCGGGACAGGGGGCTTCACTGAAGCTTTCTTT
TRBJ2-7 few TRBV15 TRBD1 CATSTPTGGGYEQYF TGTGCCACCAGCACCCCGACAGGGGGCGGGTACGAGCAGTACTTC
TRBJ1-4 few TRBV6-5 TRBD1 CASSYGQGYEKLFF TGTGCCAGCAGTTACGGACAGGGGTACGAAAAACTGTTTTTT
TRBJ2-1 - TRBV11-1 TRBD1 CASSPGTGFVNEQFF TGTGCCAGCAGCCCTGGGACAGGGTTCGTCAATGAGCAGTTCTTC
TRBJ2-7 - TRBV7-6 TRBD2 CASSLMASGENQYF TGTGCCAGCAGCTTAATGGCTAGCGGGGAGAATCAGTACTTC
TRBJ2-1 - TRBV7-2 - CASRPQGAYNEQFF TGTGCCAGCAGACCACAAGGGGCCTACAATGAGCAGTTCTTC
TRBJ2-2 - TRBV5-1 - CASSQVTNTGELFF TGCGCCAGCAGTCAGGTCACGAACACCGGGGAGCTGTTTTTT
TRBJ1-4 - TRBV5-1 - CASSGSDNEKLFF TGCGCCAGCAGCGGCAGCGATAATGAAAAACTGTTTTTT
TRBJ2-1 - TRBV5-4 TRBD2 CASSSGTSGTSSYNEQFF TGTGCCAGCAGCTCTGGGACTAGCGGGACCAGCTCCTACAATGAGCAGTTCTTC